Sequencing of this T cell receptor beta chain was carried out in a study of cytomegalovirus exposure and HLA in healthy donors. Regarding the study as a whole: Later on, an analysis showed TCR association rates differing by HLA locus, with DRB1 the most and HLA-C the fewest. Cytomegalovirus association was assigned to around 150 TCR beta chains.

Concerning this clone itself: Its cognate antigen is unknown.

The germline V gene has CDR1 SGHRS and CDR2 YFSETQ. CDR3 length equals 15 residues. Trimming at V came to 2 bases and at J to 0 bases, leaving 3 bases not matched to a gene. Researchers ran the PCR with 60 Vbeta and 13 Jbeta primers. The data were produced by immunoSEQ multiplex PCR, yet TCRdb's version contains in-frame clones alone and is incomplete. The sample has 150,000 to 200,000 clones, less than 90% seen once; the top ten hold around 1.4%. Sequenced: PBMCs. The V and J genes are TRBV5-1 and TRBJ1-1, with TRBD1 identical over 8 bases. This TCR derives from a girl between 5 and 17 years old in good health and CMV-seropositive. CDR3 nucleotide sequence: TGCGCCAGCAGCTTCAGGGGGCCCCTGAACACTGAAGCTTTCTTT. Its translation is CASSFRGPLNTEAFF. Drawing the rest from reference TRBV5-1 and TRBJ1-1, the complete variable domain is KAGVTQTPRYLIKTRGQQVTLSCSPISGHRSVSWYQQTPGQGLQFLFEYFSETQRNKGNFPGRFSGRQFSNSRSEMNVSTLELGDSALYLCASSFRGPLNTEAFFGQGTRLTVV.